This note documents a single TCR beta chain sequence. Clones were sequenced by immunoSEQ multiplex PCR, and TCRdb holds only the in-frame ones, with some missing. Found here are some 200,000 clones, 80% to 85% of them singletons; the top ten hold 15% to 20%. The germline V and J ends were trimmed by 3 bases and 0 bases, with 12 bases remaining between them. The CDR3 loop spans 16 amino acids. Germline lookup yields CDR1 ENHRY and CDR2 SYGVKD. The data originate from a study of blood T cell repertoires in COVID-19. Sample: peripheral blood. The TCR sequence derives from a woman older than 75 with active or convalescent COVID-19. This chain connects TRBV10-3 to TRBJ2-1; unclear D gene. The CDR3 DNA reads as TGTGCCATCAGTGAATATGACCGAGGCTCCTACAATGAGCAGTTCTTC. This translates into CAISEYDRGSYNEQFF.